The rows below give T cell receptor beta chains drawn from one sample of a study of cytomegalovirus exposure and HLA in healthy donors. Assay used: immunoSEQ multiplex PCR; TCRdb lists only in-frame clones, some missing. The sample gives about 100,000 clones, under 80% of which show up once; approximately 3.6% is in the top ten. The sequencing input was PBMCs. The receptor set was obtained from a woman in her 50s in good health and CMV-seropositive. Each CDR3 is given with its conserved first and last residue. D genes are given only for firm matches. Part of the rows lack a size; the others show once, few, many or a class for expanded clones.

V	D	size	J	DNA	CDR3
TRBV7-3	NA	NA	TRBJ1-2	TGTGCCAGCAGCTTAATGCCGGGGTCGGGGAGCTACACCTTC	CASSLMPGSGSYTF
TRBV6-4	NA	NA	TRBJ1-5	TGTGCCAGCAGGAGGGTGAGCAATCAGCCCCAGCATTTT	CASRRVSNQPQHF
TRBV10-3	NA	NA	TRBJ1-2	TGTGCCATCAGTGACAGGGCAGAGGATATAGGCTACACCTTC	CAISDRAEDIGYTF
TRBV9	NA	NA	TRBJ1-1	TGTGCCAGCAGCGTCGGCTTGACAGGCCTGAACACTGAAGCTTTCTTT	CASSVGLTGLNTEAFF
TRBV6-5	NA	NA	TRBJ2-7	TGTGCCAGCAGGACGGGAGATGGGGAGCAGTACTTC	CASRTGDGEQYF
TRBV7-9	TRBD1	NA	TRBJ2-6	TGTGCCAGCCGACTACAGGGGGTCTGGGGCGTCCTGACTTTC	CASRLQGVWGVLTF
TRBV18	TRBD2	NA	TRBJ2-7	TGTGCCAGCTCACCAGTCATGGAACTAGCGGGCTACGAGCAGTACTTC	CASSPVMELAGYEQYF
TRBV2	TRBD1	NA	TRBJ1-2	TGTGCCAGCAGTGAAATAGGGACAGGGGCGGATGGCTACACCTTC	CASSEIGTGADGYTF
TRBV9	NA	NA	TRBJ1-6	TGTGCCAGCAGCAGCCGGGGGGGGGTCAATTCACCCCTCCACTTT	CASSSRGGVNSPLHF
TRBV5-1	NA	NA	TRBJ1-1	TGCGCCAGCAGCTTGGCGGCCCGGGTCACTGAAGCTTTCTTT	CASSLAARVTEAFF
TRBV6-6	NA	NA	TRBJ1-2	TGTGCCAGCAGATTTGACAGTAACTATGGCTACACCTTC	CASRFDSNYGYTF
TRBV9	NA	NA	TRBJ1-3	TGTGCCAGCAGCGGGCTCCGAAGCTCTGGAAACACCATATATTTT	CASSGLRSSGNTIYF
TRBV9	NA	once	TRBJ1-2	TGTGCCAGCAGCGTGTCAGGGATCTATGGCTACACCTTC	CASSVSGIYGYTF
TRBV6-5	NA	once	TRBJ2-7	TGTGCCAGCAGTATGTCCCAGGGAAACACAGACTTC	CASSMSQGNTDF
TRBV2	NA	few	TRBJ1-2	TGTGCCAGGAGGGAGCGCGCAGAGGGCACCTTC	CARRERAEGTF
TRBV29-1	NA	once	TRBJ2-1	TGCAGCGTACCAAGGGGGATCAATGAGCAGTTCTTC	CSVPRGINEQFF
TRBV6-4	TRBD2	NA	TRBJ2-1	TGTGCCAGCAGTCGCGGGGGGACGGACAATGAGCAGTTCTTC	CASSRGGTDNEQFF
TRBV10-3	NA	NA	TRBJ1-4	TGTGCCATCAGCGGCGGAACTAATGAAAAACTGTTTTTT	CAISGGTNEKLFF
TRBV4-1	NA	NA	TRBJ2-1	TGCGCCAGCAGCCAACCTACCACAGGTAACAATGAGCAGTTCTTC	CASSQPTTGNNEQFF
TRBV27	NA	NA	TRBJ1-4	TGTGCCAGCGGTTACTCGGGGACTAATGAAAAACTGTTTTTT	CASGYSGTNEKLFF
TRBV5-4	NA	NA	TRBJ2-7	TGTGCCAGCAGCCGGGCGGAGGGTCTGCGCTACGAGCAGTACTTC	CASSRAEGLRYEQYF
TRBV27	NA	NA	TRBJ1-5	TGTGCCAGCAGTTTCTCCGCGGCACGGTTCAATCAGCCCCAGCATTTT	CASSFSAARFNQPQHF
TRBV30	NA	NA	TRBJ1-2	TGTGCCTGGAGTGTACTTCGGGGATCCTATGGCTACACCTTC	CAWSVLRGSYGYTF
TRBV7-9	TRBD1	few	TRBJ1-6	TGTGCCAGCAGTGTGACAGGGAATGATTCACCCCTCCACTTT	CASSVTGNDSPLHF
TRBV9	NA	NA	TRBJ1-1	TGTGCCAGCAGCTCCCCCGGTGGGGGGGCGGTGAACACTGAAGCTTTCTTT	CASSSPGGGAVNTEAFF
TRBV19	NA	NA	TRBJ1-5	TGTGCCAGTAGTATAGGGCCGCGGAGGCATTTT	CASSIGPRRHF
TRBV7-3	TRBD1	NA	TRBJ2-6	TGTGCCAGCAGCTTGCAGGGGGTCACTGGGGCCAACGTCCTGACTTTC	CASSLQGVTGANVLTF
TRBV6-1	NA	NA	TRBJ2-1	TGTGCCAGCAGTGAAAGTGTCACCGGGACATATAATGAGCAGTTCTTC	CASSESVTGTYNEQFF
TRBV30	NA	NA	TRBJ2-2	TGTGCCTGGAAATTTCGGGTCGCCGGGGAGCTGTTTTTT	CAWKFRVAGELFF
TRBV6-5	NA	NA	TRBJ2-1	TGTGCCAGCAGTTACTCGGGCTATGAGCAGTTCTTC	CASSYSGYEQFF
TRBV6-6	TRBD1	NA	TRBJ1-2	TGTGCCAGCAGTTACCCGACAGGGGCCCGCGACTATGGCTACACCTTC	CASSYPTGARDYGYTF
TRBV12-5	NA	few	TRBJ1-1	TGTGCTAGTGGTTTTGTTGCGATGAACACTGAAGCTTTCTTT	CASGFVAMNTEAFF
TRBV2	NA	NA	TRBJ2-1	TGTGCCAGCAGTCCTGGCAGGGGCAATGAGCAGTTCTTC	CASSPGRGNEQFF
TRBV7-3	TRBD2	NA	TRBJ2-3	TGTGCCAGCAGCTTACTAGCGGGAGTTCAAGATACGCAGTATTTT	CASSLLAGVQDTQYF
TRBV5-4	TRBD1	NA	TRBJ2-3	TGTGCCAGCAGCCGTGACAGGGGCTTAGATACGCAGTATTTT	CASSRDRGLDTQYF
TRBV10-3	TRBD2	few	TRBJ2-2	TGTGCCATCAGTGAGTCCATTAGCGGGGCCCCGAGGACCGGGGAGCTGTTTTTT	CAISESISGAPRTGELFF
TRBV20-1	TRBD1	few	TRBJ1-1	TGCAGTCCGAGGACAGGGACTGAAGCTTTCTTT	CSPRTGTEAFF
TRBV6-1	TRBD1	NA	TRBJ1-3	TGTGCCAGCAGTGAGACAGGGGTGGCAGGAAACACCATATATTTT	CASSETGVAGNTIYF
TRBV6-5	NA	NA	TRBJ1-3	TGTGCCAGCAGTGTCCGCGGGCCGGGAAACACCATATATTTT	CASSVRGPGNTIYF